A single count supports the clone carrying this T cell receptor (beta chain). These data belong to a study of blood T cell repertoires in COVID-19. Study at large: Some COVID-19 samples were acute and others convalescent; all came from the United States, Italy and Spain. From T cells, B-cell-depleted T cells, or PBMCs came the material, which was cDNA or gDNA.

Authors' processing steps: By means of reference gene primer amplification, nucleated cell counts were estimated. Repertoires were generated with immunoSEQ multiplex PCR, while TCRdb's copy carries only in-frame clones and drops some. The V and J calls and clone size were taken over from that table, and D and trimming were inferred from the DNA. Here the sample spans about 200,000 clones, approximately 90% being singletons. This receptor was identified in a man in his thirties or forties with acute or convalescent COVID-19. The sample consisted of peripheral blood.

The CDR3: CASSIKAGPQSSPLHF. DNA for the CDR3: TGTGCCAGTAGTATCAAGGCGGGACCGCAGAGCTCACCCCTCCACTTT. The chain recombines TRBV19 with TRBJ1-6, with a weak D call TRBD1 (5 bases). Germline values: CDR1 LNHDA, CDR2 SQIVND (reference sequence). V lost 3 bases and J lost 10, with 19 bases in between. The CDR3 runs to 16 residues.